This T cell receptor (beta chain) was profiled in a study of T cell responses to AZD1222 COVID-19 vaccine. Study summary: Second-dose schedules of about 4 or about 12 weeks were combined.

This clone showed up just once. What it recognizes is unknown. Whole-study findings and limits: Reports say nearly half of spike-specific TCRs go after unmutated variant regions. Spike-specific TCRs gained breadth and depth after people received two AZD1222 doses. Among AZD1222 vaccinees, only 5 to 7 were seropositive at baseline.

V lost 3 bases, J lost 8 bases, and 13 bases lay in between. Per germline, CDR1 MNHEY and CDR2 SVGAGI. The CDR3 runs 13 residues. Libraries were prepared by immunoSEQ multiplex PCR; TCRdb keeps only in-frame clonotypes and omits some of them. The sample carries about 140,000 clones, over 90% recorded once. This material consisted of peripheral blood, taken on day 0 of AZD1222 vaccination. The origin of this receptor is an adult in good health. The gene calls are TRBV6-5 and TRBJ1-2; D gene unclear. This CDR3 is CASSYRGNGGYTF. The CDR3 DNA reads TGTGCCAGCAGTTATCGGGGAAATGGAGGCTACACCTTC.